This T cell receptor (beta chain) was found in a study of control samples from healthy donors and cancer patients. As for this clone: Other nucleotide sequences in the sample specify the same CDR3.

TCRdb's table, derived via immunoSEQ multiplex PCR, lists solely in-frame clones and lacks some. The sample includes approximately 140,000 clones, roughly 86% of them seen just once. The clonotype comes from a man aged 45-65 years with head and neck cancer. The sequenced sample consisted of PBMCs.

The CDR3 region is CASSSPYEQYF. The CDR3, as DNA: TGTGCCAGCAGCTCTCCTTACGAGCAGTACTTC. The chain has TRBV6-5 and TRBJ2-7, with D uncertain. This CDR3 has 11 residues. Trimming took 6 bases from V and 4 from J, leaving 7 bases between them. Looked up from germline, CDR1 is MNHEY and CDR2 is SVGAGI.